Presented here are 4 T cell receptor beta chains from one specimen sequenced in a study of CD4 T cells in relation to SARS-CoV-2 and coronaviruses. Assay: immunoSEQ multiplex PCR; the TCRdb copy retains only in-frame clones and omits some. The top ten hold roughly 0.37% of the sample, which has tens of thousands of clones, around 92% seen once. The source material was naive CD4+ T cells from PBMCs. The subset is: naive CD4+ T cells isolated by negative enrichment. These receptors were taken from an adult with COVID-19.

This clone was seen more than once but under ten times. This sequence joins TRBV5-1 and TRBJ2-2; 9 nucleotides agree with TRBD2. The V gene end was trimmed by 2 bases and the J gene end by 4 bases; junction bases not matched to a gene: 3. CDR3 length: 15 residues. Germline V gene data show CDR1 as SGHRS and CDR2 as YFSETQ. The CDR3 here is CASSFVAGATGELFF. Here the CDR3 DNA reads TGCGCCAGCAGCTTTGTAGCGGGAGCCACCGGGGAGCTGTTTTTT.

V and J are TRBV7-9 and TRBJ2-5; D is unresolved. The V end was cut by 4 bases, the J end by 4 bases, with 16 bases between. The germline gives CDR1 SEHNR, CDR2 FQNEAQ (reference sequence). The CDR3 consists of 15 residues. As DNA, the CDR3 is TGTGCCAGCAGCTCCGGACGCCAGGTTTCAGAGACCCAGTACTTC. As protein: CASSSGRQVSETQYF. The full variable domain, completed using reference TRBV7-9 and TRBJ2-5, is DTGVSQNPRHKITKRGQNVTFRCDPISEHNRLYWYRQTLGQGPEFLTYFQNEAQLEKSRLLSDRFSAERPKGSFSTLEIQRTEQGDSAMYLCASSSGRQVSETQYFGPGTRLLVL.

The chain combines TRBV7-8 with TRBJ1-1; D is ambiguous. V was shortened by 3 bases and J by 2 bases, with 10 bases between the two germline ends. From germline, CDR1 is SGHVS and CDR2 FQNEAQ. The CDR3 covers 14 residues. CDR3 loop: CASSFAGPNTEAFF. In DNA form, the CDR3 reads TGTGCCAGCAGCTTCGCTGGGCCTAACACTGAAGCTTTCTTT.

V is TRBV2 and J is TRBJ2-6, with TRBD2 identical over 13 bases. Germline assignment: CDR1 SNHLY and CDR2 FYNNEI. This CDR3 comprises 18 residues. The V segment lost 7 bases and the J segment 2 bases; nucleotides outside the gene matches: 8. CDR3 loop: CASIGLAGVLAGANVLTF. CDR3 coding DNA: TGTGCCAGCATAGGACTAGCGGGAGTTTTAGCTGGGGCCAACGTCCTGACTTTC.